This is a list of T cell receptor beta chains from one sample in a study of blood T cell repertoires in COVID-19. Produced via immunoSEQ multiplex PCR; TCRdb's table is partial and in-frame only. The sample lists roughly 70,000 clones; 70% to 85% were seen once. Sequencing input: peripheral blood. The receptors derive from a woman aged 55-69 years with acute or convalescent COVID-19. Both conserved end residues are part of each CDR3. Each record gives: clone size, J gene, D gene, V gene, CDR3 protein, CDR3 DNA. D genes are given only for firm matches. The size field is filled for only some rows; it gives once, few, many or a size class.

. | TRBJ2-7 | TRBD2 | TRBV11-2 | CASSLVRTSGSSYEQYF | TGTGCCAGCAGCTTAGTCCGGACTAGCGGGAGCAGCTACGAGCAGTACTTC
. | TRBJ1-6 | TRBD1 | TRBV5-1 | CASSSRGSGSPLHF | TGCGCCAGCAGCTCCAGGGGGTCTGGATCACCCCTCCACTTT
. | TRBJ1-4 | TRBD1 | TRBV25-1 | CASSDRRHRGRSNEKLFF | TGTGCCAGCAGTGACCGTCGTCACAGGGGGCGTTCTAATGAAAAACTGTTTTTT
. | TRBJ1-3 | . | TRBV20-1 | CSANDPNRGNTIYF | TGCAGTGCTAATGACCCCAACCGGGGAAACACCATATATTTT
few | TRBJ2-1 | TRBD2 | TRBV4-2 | CASSQDRPGLAGDNEQFF | TGTGCCAGCAGCCAAGATAGGCCGGGACTAGCGGGCGACAATGAGCAGTTCTTC
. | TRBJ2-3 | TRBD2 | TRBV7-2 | CASSLGLADTQYF | TGTGCCAGCAGCTTGGGACTAGCGGATACGCAGTATTTT
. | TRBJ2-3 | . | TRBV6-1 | CASSDRETDTQYF | TGTGCCAGCAGTGACAGGGAAACAGATACGCAGTATTTT
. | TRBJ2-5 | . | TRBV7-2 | CASSLWTQETQYF | TGTGCCAGCAGCTTATGGACACAAGAGACCCAGTACTTC
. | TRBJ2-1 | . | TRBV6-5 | CASSSSTRSNNEQFF | .
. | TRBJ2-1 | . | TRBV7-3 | CASSHGATNNEQFF | TGTGCCAGCAGCCACGGTGCTACCAACAATGAGCAGTTCTTC
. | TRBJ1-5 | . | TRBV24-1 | CATSDPRQTSNQPQHF | TGTGCCACCAGTGATCCCAGACAGACTAGCAATCAGCCCCAGCATTTT
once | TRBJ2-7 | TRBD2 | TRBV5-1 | CASSLVGGGSFEQYF | TGCGCCAGCAGCTTGGTGGGCGGGGGGAGTTTCGAGCAGTACTTC
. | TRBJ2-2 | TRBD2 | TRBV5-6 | CASSLTLAGVTGELFF | TGTGCCAGCAGCCTAACCCTAGCGGGAGTGACCGGGGAGCTGTTTTTT
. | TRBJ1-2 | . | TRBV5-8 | CASSHETGGYTF | TGTGCCAGCAGCCACGAAACGGGGGGCTACACCTTC
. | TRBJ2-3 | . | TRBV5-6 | CASSLPSSSTDTQYF | TGTGCCAGCAGCTTGCCTAGCTCTAGCACAGATACGCAGTATTTT
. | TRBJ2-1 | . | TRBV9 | CASSATPASSYNEQFF | TGTGCCAGCAGCGCTACCCCGGCTAGCTCCTACAATGAGCAGTTCTTC
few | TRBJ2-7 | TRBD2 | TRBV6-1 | CASSGTSGSPTRDQYF | TGTGCCAGCAGTGGAACTAGCGGGAGCCCAACTAGAGATCAGTACTTC
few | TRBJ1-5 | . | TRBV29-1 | CSAQGSNQPQHF | TGCAGCGCTCAGGGTAGCAATCAGCCCCAGCATTTT
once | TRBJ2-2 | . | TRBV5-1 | CASRLRGEATGELFF | TGCGCCAGCAGGCTCCGTGGCGAGGCGACCGGGGAGCTGTTTTTT
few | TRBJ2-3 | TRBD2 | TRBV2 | CASRASGFTDTQYF | TGTGCCAGCAGAGCTAGCGGGTTCACAGATACGCAGTATTTT
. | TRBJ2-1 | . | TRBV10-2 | CASSDPRGWNEQFF | TGCGCCAGCAGTGATCCGCGGGGATGGAATGAGCAGTTCTTC
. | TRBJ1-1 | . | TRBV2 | CASSLETGNTEAFF | TGTGCCAGCAGCCTAGAGACAGGGAACACTGAAGCTTTCTTT
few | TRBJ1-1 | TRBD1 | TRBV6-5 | CASSPDRRNTEAFF | TGTGCCAGCAGCCCGGACAGGAGGAACACTGAAGCTTTCTTT
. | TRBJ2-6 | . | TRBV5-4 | CASSLARSGANVLTF | TGTGCCAGCAGCTTGGCGAGGTCTGGGGCCAACGTCCTGACTTTC
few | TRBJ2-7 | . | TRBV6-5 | CASSPSFVSYEQYF | TGTGCCAGCAGTCCTAGCTTTGTGTCCTACGAGCAGTACTTC
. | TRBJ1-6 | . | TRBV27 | CASSFTSQGLNGGPLHF | TGTGCCAGCAGTTTCACCTCCCAGGGTCTAAACGGTGGACCCCTCCACTTT
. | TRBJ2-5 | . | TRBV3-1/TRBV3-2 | CASSQGRGETQYF | TGTGCCAGCAGCCAAGGGAGGGGAGAGACCCAGTACTTC
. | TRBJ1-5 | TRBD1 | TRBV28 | CASRLTGEGSNQPQHF | TGTGCCAGCAGGTTGACAGGGGAGGGGAGCAATCAGCCCCAGCATTTT
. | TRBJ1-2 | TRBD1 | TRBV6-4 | CASSLTGGGNGYTF | TGTGCCAGCAGTCTAACAGGGGGCGGGAATGGCTACACCTTC
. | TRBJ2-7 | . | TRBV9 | CASSAEEGADAYEQYF | TGTGCCAGCAGCGCCGAGGAGGGGGCCGATGCGTACGAGCAGTACTTC
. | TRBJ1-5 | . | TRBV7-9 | CASSPRAGQPQHF | TGTGCCAGCAGCCCGAGGGCGGGACAGCCCCAGCATTTT
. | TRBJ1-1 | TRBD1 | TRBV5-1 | CASSLDRGGNTEAFF | TGCGCCAGCAGCCTGGATAGAGGGGGCAACACTGAAGCTTTCTTT